Sequencing of this T cell receptor beta chain was carried out in a study of regulatory T cells in long-lasting Graves disease (TCRdb year 2021). Study-wide context: Persistent Graves' disease meant more than 5 years of antithyroid drug treatment with TSH receptor autoantibodies that stayed positive. Persistent Graves' disease patients were compared with newly diagnosed Graves' disease patients by peripheral blood TCR sequencing and RNA sequencing. A total of 33 samples were covered by TCR sequencing, comprising about 13 persistent and roughly 20 newly diagnosed Graves' disease patients. The study was conducted in China and was registered as a clinical trial. On average, persistent Graves' disease patients in the clinical cohort had been on antithyroid drugs for approximately ten years.

Library preparation was by multiplex PCR. Sequencing used an Illumina HiSeq 4000. CDR3 regions were amplified by Arm-PCR with iRepertoire HTBI primers to construct TCR beta libraries. Before sequencing, the PCR products underwent gel purification. The original methods were these. A total of some 60 TRBV and some 15 TRBJ segments were identified across samples and were used for gene usage analysis of CDR3 amino acid clonotypes. COPE and FqMerger were used to merge filtered high-quality paired reads into contigs. BLAST was used to align contigs to IMGT TRBV, TRBD and TRBJ reference genes, with CDR3 defined following IMGT. Highly expanded clones were defined as clonotypes with a frequency above 0.1%. Shannon entropy served as the measure of repertoire diversity, while the Gini coefficient captured V-J evenness. A clonotype found in more than one individual was treated as public. The public sequencing data were trimmed at Q25 with fastp and processed into clonotypes with MiXCR by TCRdb, which kept only in-frame beta chains. Here each entry gathers all rows of one CDR3 protein and keeps the most common genes and DNA. The V and J calls and clone size come from TCRdb's table, not from the authors' own analysis. The sample table shows hundreds of thousands of distinct CDR3 sequences, and less than 25% are seen once. The ten largest account for over 7.5% of the sample.

Read against the paper, the sample's time point label means: persistent/refractory GD, antithyroid drugs over 5 years with positive TRAb. For both TCR sequencing and RNA sequencing, RNA was extracted from PBMCs using TRIzol. The diagnosis of Graves' disease was made according to American Thyroid Association guidelines. Recruitment of patients was carried out at an endocrinology department in Xi'an, China. Each patient gave approximately 10 milliliters of peripheral blood, collected in an EDTA anticoagulant tube. PBMCs were isolated by Ficoll Paque Plus density gradient separation without further T cell sorting. RNA quality was checked with an Agilent 2100 Bioanalyzer and agarose gel, and concentration with a NanoDrop 2000. V gives up 3 bases and J gives up 1 base, and the segment between their germline ends measures 8 bases. Via the germline V gene, CDR1 is KGHDR and CDR2 SFDVKD. The CDR3, from cysteine to phenylalanine, totals 14 residues. The CDR3 DNA has 42 bases and is translated from base 1.

Findings and caveats that apply to the study as a whole: Sequencing and analysis were limited to the TCR beta chain. Preferential use of TRBV28, TRBJ1-2 and TRBJ2-5 was observed in persistent disease, whereas TRBV20-1 and TRBJ2-1 were favored in newly diagnosed disease. Compared with newly diagnosed patients, patients with persistent Graves' disease had lower TCR Shannon entropy and fewer highly expanded clones, which suggests clonal expansion. The small sample size was acknowledged by the authors as a limitation that may reduce accuracy. Only peripheral blood was studied, because thyroid tissue, the primary lesion, was inaccessible. More public clonotypes were shared among persistent patients (under 3,000) than among newly diagnosed patients (approximately 1,000).

The sample holds many counts of this clonotype. Its antigen remains unidentified. Per-base quality was not reported, and no clone a single base away is much larger than it. The TCR sequence derives from a female donor with Graves disease. Recombination joined TRBV24-1 with TRBJ2-5; confidence is insufficient to name the D gene. Sample: peripheral blood mononuclear cells (PBMCs), taken when the disease was refractory, from a patient treated with antithyroid drugs. For the CDR3, the sequence is CATSDPKPQETQYF. In nucleotide form, the sequence is TGTGCCACCAGTGATCCAAAACCCCAAGAGACCCAGTACTTC.